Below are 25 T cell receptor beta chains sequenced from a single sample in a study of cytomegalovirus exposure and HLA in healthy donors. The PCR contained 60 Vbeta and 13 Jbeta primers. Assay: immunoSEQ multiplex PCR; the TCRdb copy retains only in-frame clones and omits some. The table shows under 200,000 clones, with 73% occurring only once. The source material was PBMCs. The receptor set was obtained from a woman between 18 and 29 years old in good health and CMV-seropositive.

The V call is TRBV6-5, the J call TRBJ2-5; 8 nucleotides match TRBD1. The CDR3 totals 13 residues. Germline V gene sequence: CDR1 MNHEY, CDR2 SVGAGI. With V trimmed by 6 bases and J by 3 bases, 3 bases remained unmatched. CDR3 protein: CASSLDREETQYF. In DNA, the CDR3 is TGTGCCAGCAGCCTGGACAGGGAAGAGACCCAGTACTTC.

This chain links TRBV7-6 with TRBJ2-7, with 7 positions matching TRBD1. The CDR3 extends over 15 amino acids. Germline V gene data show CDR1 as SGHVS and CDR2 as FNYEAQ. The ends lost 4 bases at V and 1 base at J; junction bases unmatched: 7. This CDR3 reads CASSSGTALSYEQYF. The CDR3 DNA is TGTGCCAGCAGCTCCGGGACAGCGCTTTCCTACGAGCAGTACTTC.

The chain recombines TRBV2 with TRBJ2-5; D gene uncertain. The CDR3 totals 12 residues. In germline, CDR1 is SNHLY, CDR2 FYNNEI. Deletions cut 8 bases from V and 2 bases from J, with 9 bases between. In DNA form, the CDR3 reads TGTGCCAGCGGATGGAGTCAAGAGACCCAGTACTTC. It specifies CASGWSQETQYF.

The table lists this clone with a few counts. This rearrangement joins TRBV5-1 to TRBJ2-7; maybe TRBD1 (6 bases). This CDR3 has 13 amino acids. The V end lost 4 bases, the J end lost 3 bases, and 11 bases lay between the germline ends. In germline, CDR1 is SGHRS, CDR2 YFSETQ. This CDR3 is CASSPGQNYEQYF. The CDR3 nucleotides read TGCGCCAGCAGCCCTGGACAGAACTACGAGCAGTACTTC.

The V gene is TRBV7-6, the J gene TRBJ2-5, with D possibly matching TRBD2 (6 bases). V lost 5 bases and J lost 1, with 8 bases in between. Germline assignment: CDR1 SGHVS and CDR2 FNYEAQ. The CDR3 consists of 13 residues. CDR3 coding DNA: TGTGCCAGCAGCCGGGGGAGCCAAGAGACCCAGTACTTC. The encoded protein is CASSRGSQETQYF.

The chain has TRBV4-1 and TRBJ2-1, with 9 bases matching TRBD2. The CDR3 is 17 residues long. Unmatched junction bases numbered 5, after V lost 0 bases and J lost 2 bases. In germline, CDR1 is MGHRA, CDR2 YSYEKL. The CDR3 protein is CASSQDSAGGTYNEQFF. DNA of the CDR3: TGCGCCAGCAGCCAAGATTCCGCGGGGGGGACCTACAATGAGCAGTTCTTC.

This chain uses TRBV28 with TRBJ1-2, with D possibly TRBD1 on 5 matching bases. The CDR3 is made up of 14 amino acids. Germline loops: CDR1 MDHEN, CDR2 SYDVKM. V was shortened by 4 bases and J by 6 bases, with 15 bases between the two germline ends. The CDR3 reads CASSYPYRSNGYTF. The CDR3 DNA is TGTGCCAGCAGTTACCCGTACAGGTCGAATGGCTACACCTTC.

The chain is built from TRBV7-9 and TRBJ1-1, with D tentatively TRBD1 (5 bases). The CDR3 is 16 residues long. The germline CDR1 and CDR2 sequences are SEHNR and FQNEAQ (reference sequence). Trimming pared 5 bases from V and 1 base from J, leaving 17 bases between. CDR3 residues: CASSLGLGQTNTEAFF. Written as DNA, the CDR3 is TGTGCCAGCAGCCTGGGACTGGGGCAAACGAACACTGAAGCTTTCTTT.

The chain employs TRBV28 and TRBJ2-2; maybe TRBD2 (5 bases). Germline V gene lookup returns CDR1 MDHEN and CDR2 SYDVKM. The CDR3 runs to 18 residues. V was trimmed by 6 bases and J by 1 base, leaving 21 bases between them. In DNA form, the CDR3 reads TGTGCCAGCAGCCACGATAATGGACTCTTTAAGAACACCGGGGAGCTGTTTTTT. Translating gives CASSHDNGLFKNTGELFF.

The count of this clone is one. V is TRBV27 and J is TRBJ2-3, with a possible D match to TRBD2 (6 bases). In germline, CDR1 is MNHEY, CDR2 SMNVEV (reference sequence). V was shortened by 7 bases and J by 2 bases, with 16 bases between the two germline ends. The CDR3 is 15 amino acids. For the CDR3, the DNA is TGTGCCAGCAATAATTTCCGGGAGAACACAGATACGCAGTATTTT. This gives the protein CASNNFRENTDTQYF.

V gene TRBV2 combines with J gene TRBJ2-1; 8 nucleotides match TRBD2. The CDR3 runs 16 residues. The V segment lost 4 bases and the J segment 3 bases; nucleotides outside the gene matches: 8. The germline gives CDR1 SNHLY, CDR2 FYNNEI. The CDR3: CASSARRGDLYNEQFF. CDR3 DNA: TGTGCCAGCAGTGCCCGGCGGGGGGACCTCTACAATGAGCAGTTCTTC.

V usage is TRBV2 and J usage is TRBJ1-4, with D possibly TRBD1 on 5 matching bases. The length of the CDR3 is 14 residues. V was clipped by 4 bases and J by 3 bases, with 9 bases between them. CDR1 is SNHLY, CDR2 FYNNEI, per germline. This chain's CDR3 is CASSGGVANEKLFF. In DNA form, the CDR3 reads TGTGCCAGCAGTGGGGGGGTGGCTAATGAAAAACTGTTTTTT.

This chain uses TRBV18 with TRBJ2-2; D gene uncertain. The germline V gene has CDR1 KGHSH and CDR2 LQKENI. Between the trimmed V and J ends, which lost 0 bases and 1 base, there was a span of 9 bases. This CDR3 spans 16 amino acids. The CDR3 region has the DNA TGTGCCAGCTCACCACCGAGTCCAGGGAACACCGGGGAGCTGTTTTTT. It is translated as CASSPPSPGNTGELFF.

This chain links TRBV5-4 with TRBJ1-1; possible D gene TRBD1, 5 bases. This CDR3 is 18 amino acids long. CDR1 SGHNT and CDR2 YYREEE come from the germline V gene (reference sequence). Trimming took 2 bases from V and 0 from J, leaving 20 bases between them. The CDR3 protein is CASSLPGLTQSLNTEAFF. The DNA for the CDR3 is TGTGCCAGCAGCTTACCGGGACTTACCCAATCTCTGAACACTGAAGCTTTCTTT.

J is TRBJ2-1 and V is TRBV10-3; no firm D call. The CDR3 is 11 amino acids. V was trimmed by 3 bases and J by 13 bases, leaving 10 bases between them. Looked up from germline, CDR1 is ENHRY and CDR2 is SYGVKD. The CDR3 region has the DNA TGTGCCATCAGTGACGCCGAGCGACAGTTCTTC. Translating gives CAISDAERQFF.

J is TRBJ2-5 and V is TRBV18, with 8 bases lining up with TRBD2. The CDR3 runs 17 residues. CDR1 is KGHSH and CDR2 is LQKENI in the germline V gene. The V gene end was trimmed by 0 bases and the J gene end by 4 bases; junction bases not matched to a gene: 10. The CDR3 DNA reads TGTGCCAGCTCACCACCCGGTCGGGGGGGCTTCGGAGAGACCCAGTACTTC. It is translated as CASSPPGRGGFGETQYF.

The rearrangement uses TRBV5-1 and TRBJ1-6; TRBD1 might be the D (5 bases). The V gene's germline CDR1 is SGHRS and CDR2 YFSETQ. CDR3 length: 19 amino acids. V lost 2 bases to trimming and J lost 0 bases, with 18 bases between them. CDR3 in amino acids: CASSFTRQGISSYNSPLHF. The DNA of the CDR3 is TGCGCCAGCAGCTTTACGAGGCAGGGCATTAGCTCCTATAATTCACCCCTCCACTTT. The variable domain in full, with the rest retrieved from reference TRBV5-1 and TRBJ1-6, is KAGVTQTPRYLIKTRGQQVTLSCSPISGHRSVSWYQQTPGQGLQFLFEYFSETQRNKGNFPGRFSGRQFSNSRSEMNVSTLELGDSALYLCASSFTRQGISSYNSPLHFGNGTRLTVT.

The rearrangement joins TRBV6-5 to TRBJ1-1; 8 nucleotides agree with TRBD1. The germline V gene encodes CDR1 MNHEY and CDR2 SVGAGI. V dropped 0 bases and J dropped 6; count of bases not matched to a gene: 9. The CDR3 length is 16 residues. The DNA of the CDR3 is TGTGCCAGCAGTTACTCCGAGACAGGGGCTTTAGCTGAAGCTTTCTTT. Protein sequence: CASSYSETGALAEAFF.

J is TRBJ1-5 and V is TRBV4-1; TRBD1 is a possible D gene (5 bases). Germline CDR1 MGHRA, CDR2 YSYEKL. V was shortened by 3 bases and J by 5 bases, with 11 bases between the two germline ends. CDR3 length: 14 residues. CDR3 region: CASSHPGNHQPQHF. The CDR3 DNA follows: TGCGCCAGCAGCCACCCAGGGAACCATCAGCCCCAGCATTTT.

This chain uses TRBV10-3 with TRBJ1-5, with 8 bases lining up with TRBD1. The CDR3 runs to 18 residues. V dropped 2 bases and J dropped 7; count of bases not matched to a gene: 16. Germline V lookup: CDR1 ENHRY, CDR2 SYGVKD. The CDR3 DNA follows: TGTGCCATCAGTGAGGGGCTGACAGGGGTGGGAGCTGCCCAGCCCCAGCATTTT. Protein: CAISEGLTGVGAAQPQHF.

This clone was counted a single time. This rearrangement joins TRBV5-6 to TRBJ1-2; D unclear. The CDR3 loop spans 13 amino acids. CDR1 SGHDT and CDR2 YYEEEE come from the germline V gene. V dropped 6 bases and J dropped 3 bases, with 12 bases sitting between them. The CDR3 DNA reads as TGTGCCAGCACCCTCAGGCCCGACTATGGCTACACCTTC. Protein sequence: CASTLRPDYGYTF.

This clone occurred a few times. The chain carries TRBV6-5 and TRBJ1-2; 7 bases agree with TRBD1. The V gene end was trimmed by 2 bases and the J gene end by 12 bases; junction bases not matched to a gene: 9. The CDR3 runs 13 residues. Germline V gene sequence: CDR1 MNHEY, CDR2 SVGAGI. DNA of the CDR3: TGTGCCAGCAGTTACAGGCAGGGGGACGGAAACACCTTC. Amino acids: CASSYRQGDGNTF.

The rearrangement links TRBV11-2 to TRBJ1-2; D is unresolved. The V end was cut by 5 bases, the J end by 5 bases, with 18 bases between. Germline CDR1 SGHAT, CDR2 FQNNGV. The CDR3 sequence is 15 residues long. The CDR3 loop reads CASSPLPGREYGYTF. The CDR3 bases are TGTGCCAGCAGCCCACTCCCCGGGCGGGAGTATGGCTACACCTTC.

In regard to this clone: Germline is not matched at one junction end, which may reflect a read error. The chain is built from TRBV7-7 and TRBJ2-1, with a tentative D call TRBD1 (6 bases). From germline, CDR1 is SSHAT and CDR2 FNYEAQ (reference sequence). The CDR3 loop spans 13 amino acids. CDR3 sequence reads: CASSAGTRNEQFF. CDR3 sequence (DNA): TGTGCTAGCAGCGCCGGGACAAGAAATGAGCAGTTCTTC.

The CDR3 loop reads CASSSSSYRVPNTEAFF. The CDR3 nucleotides read TGTGCCAGCAGCTCTTCCTCTTACAGGGTCCCGAACACTGAAGCTTTCTTT. The V call is TRBV5-4, the J call TRBJ1-1; tentatively, D is TRBD1 (6 bases). V dropped 3 bases and J dropped 1 base, with 19 bases sitting between them. Germline CDR1 reads SGHNT; CDR2 reads YYREEE (reference sequence). This CDR3 has 17 residues. Full variable domain (rest looked up from reference TRBV5-4 and TRBJ1-1): ETGVTQSPTHLIKTRGQQVTLRCSSQSGHNTVSWYQQALGQGPQFIFQYYREEENGRGNFPPRFSGLQFPNYSSELNVNALELDDSALYLCASSSSSYRVPNTEAFFGQGTRLTVV.